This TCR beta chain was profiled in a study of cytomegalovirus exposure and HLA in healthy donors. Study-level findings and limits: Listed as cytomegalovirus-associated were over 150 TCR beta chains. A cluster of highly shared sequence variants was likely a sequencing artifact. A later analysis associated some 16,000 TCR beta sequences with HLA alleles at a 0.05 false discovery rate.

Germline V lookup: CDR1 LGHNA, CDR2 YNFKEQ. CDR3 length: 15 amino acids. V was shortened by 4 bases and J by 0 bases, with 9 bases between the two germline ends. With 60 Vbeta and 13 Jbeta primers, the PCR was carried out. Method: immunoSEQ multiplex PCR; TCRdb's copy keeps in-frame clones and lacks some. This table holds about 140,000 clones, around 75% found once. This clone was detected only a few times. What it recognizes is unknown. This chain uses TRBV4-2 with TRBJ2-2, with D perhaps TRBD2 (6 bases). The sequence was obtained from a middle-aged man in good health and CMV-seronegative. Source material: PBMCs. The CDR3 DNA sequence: TGTGCCAGCAGCCTGCCGGGGGCGAACACCGGGGAGCTGTTTTTT. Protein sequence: CASSLPGANTGELFF.